Described below is a single T cell receptor beta chain sequence and its context. This record comes from a study of blood T cell repertoires in COVID-19. Study in general: The origin of the acute and convalescent COVID-19 samples was the United States, Italy and Spain. From T cells, B-cell-depleted T cells, or PBMCs came the material, which was cDNA or gDNA.

Per the original data handling: Counts of nucleated cells, estimated from reference gene primer amplification, were obtained. Some clones are missing from TCRdb's copy, which holds only in-frame ones; the method was immunoSEQ multiplex PCR. The V and J calls and the clone size are those of that table, but D and trimming were determined from the DNA. The profile covers 260,000 or so clones, with approximately 88% appearing a single time and about 8.5% taken by the ten largest. V gave up 0 bases and J gave up 9 bases, with 13 bases separating them. The CDR3 loop spans 15 amino acids. Per germline, CDR1 SGDLS and CDR2 YYNGEE.

The chain has TRBV9 and TRBJ1-6; maybe TRBD1 (5 bases). The clonotype comes from a man between 18 and 29 years old with active or convalescent COVID-19. Sequencing was done on a sample of peripheral blood. In DNA form, the CDR3 reads TGTGCCAGCAGCGTAGGGGGCTCCGTGGGTTCACCCCTCCACTTT. This gives the protein CASSVGGSVGSPLHF.